This T cell receptor beta chain was recorded in a study of CXCR3-negative and CXCR3-positive naive CD8 T cells. Germline-derived CDR1 and CDR2 are SQVTM and ANQGSEA. This CDR3 region has 15 residues. Study-wide results and caveats: Both of the naive subsets showed about the same high diversity, but memory CD8+ cells had much less. Within a donor, both naive subsets shared TRBV-TRBJ usage, unlike memory cells. Surface CD5 was comparable between naive subsets; TCR strength was inferred from TRB CDR3 properties.

cDNA libraries for TRB were generated by 5' RACE incorporating UMI labels. From the 5' RACE reads, TCRdb lists one entry per CDR3 protein and no DNA. Here the sample table reports tens of thousands of distinct CDR3 sequences. As to this clonotype: Antigen unknown.

The sequenced sample consisted of memory CD8+ T cells from blood. The V and J genes are TRBV29-1 and TRBJ2-3; the TCRdb D gene call, TRBD2, has no DNA to confirm it. The TCR originated in a human donor in good health. Some clones in this sample may be carry-over from other donors' samples. Here the CDR3 reads CSAALASGSTDTQYF.